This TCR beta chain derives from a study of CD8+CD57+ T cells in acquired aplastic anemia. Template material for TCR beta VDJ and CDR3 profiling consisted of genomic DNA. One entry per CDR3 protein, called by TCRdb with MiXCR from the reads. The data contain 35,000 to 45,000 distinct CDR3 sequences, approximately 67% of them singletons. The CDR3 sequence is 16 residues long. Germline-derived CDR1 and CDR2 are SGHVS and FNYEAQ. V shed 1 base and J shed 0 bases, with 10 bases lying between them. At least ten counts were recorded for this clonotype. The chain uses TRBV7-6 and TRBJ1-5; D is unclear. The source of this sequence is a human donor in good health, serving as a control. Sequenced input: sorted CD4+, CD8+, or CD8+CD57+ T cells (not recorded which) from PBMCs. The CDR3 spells CASSLEGRYSNQPQHF. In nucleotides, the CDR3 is TGTGCCAGCAGCTTAGAGGGCAGATATAGCAATCAGCCCCAGCATTTT.